Below, 32 T cell receptor beta chains from the same sample are listed, as sequenced in a study of T cell responses to AZD1222 COVID-19 vaccine. Method: immunoSEQ multiplex PCR; TCRdb's copy keeps in-frame clones and lacks some. The data contain about 140,000 clones, about 92% of them seen just once; the ten biggest clones take up about 9.1%. This specimen consisted of peripheral blood, obtained on day 0 of AZD1222 vaccination. The receptors originated from an adult in good health.

V and J are TRBV18 and TRBJ1-1, with D possibly being TRBD1 (6 bases). The germline CDR1 and CDR2 sequences are KGHSH and LQKENI. The CDR3 length is 15 residues. V was cut by 0 bases and J by 1 base, with 9 bases left in between. In DNA form, the CDR3 reads TGTGCCAGCTCACCACCATCAGGGGCGAACACTGAAGCTTTCTTT. This translates into CASSPPSGANTEAFF.

The gene calls are TRBV10-3 and TRBJ1-1; 10 positions match TRBD1. With 4 bases clipped from V and 0 bases from J, the junction kept 8 bases outside the gene matches. The CDR3 runs to 17 residues. Germline V gives CDR1 ENHRY, CDR2 SYGVKD. CDR3 loop: CAISAGQGRGVNTEAFF. CDR3 bases: TGTGCCATCAGTGCGGGACAGGGGCGTGGTGTGAACACTGAAGCTTTCTTT.

This clone was picked up one time. V is TRBV7-2 and J is TRBJ2-1; D is perhaps TRBD1 or TRBD2 (5 bases each). V dropped 3 bases and J dropped 7 bases, with 13 bases sitting between them. From germline, CDR1 is SGHTA and CDR2 FQGNSA. The CDR3 totals 14 residues. CDR3 in DNA: TGTGCCAGCAGCTTGGGACCATATAGGAATGAGCAGTTCTTC. Translating it yields CASSLGPYRNEQFF. Full variable domain (rest looked up from reference TRBV7-2 and TRBJ2-1): GAGVSQSPSNKVTEKGKDVELRCDPISGHTALYWYRQSLGQGLEFLIYFQGNSAPDKSGLPSDRFSAERTGGSVSTLTIQRTQQEDSAVYLCASSLGPYRNEQFFGPGTRLTVL.

To note about this clone: A junction end diverges from the germline sequence, so it may reflect a read error. The V call is TRBV4-1, the J call TRBJ1-4, with D possibly being TRBD1 (5 bases). Looked up from germline, CDR1 is MGHRA and CDR2 is YSYEKL. The CDR3 is made up of 16 amino acids. In nucleotides, the CDR3 is TGCGCCAGCAGCCAAGGGGTCGCTGGGACTAATGAAAATCTGTTTTTT. This encodes CASSQGVAGTNENLFF.

The CDR3 protein is CASSLMNEAFF. For the CDR3, the DNA is TGTGCCAGCAGCTTAATGAATGAAGCTTTCTTT. The chain is built from TRBV7-9 and TRBJ1-1; D unresolved. Germline-derived CDR1 and CDR2 are SEHNR and FQNEAQ (reference sequence). V gave up 2 bases and J gave up 7 bases, with 5 bases separating them. CDR3 length: 11 amino acids.

The DNA for the CDR3 is TGTGCCAGCCTCCGGCCTCAATTAGGAAACATTCAGTACTTC. Translated, it gives CASLRPQLGNIQYF. The V and J genes are TRBV28 and TRBJ2-4; D is ambiguous. Germline assignment: CDR1 MDHEN and CDR2 SYDVKM. The V end lost 8 bases, the J end lost 6 bases, and 17 bases lay between the germline ends. There are 14 residues in the CDR3.

This chain connects TRBV18 to TRBJ1-3; the D is unclear. CDR1 is KGHSH and CDR2 is LQKENI in the germline V gene. Trimming pared 0 bases from V and 2 bases from J, leaving 5 bases between. This CDR3 is 14 amino acids long. CDR3 sequence: CASSPPSAGNTIYF. The CDR3 bases are TGTGCCAGCTCACCACCTAGTGCTGGAAACACCATATATTTT.

J is TRBJ2-3 and V is TRBV3-1 (or the pseudogene TRBV3-2), with no clear D. The V gene lost 4 bases and the J gene lost 2 bases, with 13 bases spanning the gap. The CDR3 totals 15 residues. Germline V gives CDR1 LGHDT, CDR2 YNNKEL (reference sequence). CDR3 sequence reads: CASSRGPDLTDTQYF. CDR3 sequence (DNA): TGTGCCAGCAGCCGTGGACCCGATCTCACAGATACGCAGTATTTT.

This clone came up once. The V gene is TRBV19, the J gene TRBJ2-7; 10 bases match TRBD2. J lost 8 bases, V lost 6 bases, and 10 bases had no gene match. Germline V gives CDR1 LNHDA, CDR2 SQIVND (reference sequence). CDR3 length: 14 residues. The chain's CDR3 is CASSQAGGPFQQYF. CDR3 coding DNA: TGTGCCAGTAGCCAAGCGGGGGGGCCTTTCCAGCAGTACTTC.

The rearrangement joins TRBV28 to TRBJ1-2; TRBD1 might be the D (6 bases). From germline, CDR1 is MDHEN and CDR2 SYDVKM. Trimming shortened V by 7 bases and J by 0 bases, and 15 bases separated the two germline ends. This CDR3 is 15 amino acids long. The CDR3 DNA reads as TGTGCCAGCATCCCCGGGGGGGGCTCTAACTATGGCTACACCTTC. It is translated as CASIPGGGSNYGYTF.

The chain uses TRBV7-2 and TRBJ2-5, with 9 positions matching TRBD2. The CDR3 is 15 residues long. CDR1 and CDR2 (germline): SGHTA, FQGNSA. After removal of 3 bases from V and 3 bases from J, the junction contained 5 bases not matched to a gene. The CDR3 DNA reads TGTGCCAGCAGCTTTCGCGGGGGGGCCGAAGAGACCCAGTACTTC. Protein product: CASSFRGGAEETQYF. Full variable domain (outside the CDR3, taken from reference TRBV7-2 and TRBJ2-5): GAGVSQSPSNKVTEKGKDVELRCDPISGHTALYWYRQSLGQGLEFLIYFQGNSAPDKSGLPSDRFSAERTGGSVSTLTIQRTQQEDSAVYLCASSFRGGAEETQYFGPGTRLLVL.

J is TRBJ2-7 and V is TRBV19, with 8 bases fitting TRBD2. Germline V gene lookup returns CDR1 LNHDA and CDR2 SQIVND (reference sequence). The CDR3 consists of 15 residues. After removal of 4 bases from V and 4 bases from J, the junction contained 9 bases not matched to a gene. The CDR3 region is CASSTPGGSRYEQYF. The CDR3 coding sequence is TGTGCCAGTAGTACCCCGGGGGGGTCCAGGTACGAGCAGTACTTC.

The genes are TRBV9 and TRBJ1-1; D call uncertain. The CDR3 runs 14 residues. Deletions cut 0 bases from V and 1 base from J, with 7 bases between. The germline CDR1 and CDR2 sequences are SGDLS and YYNGEE. CDR3 sequence (DNA): TGTGCCAGCAGCGTAGACCAGGAGAACACTGAAGCTTTCTTT. Translated, it gives CASSVDQENTEAFF.

This rearrangement joins TRBV7-3 to TRBJ1-1; the D gene is possibly TRBD1 (5 bases). The CDR3 runs to 13 residues. The V end was cut by 4 bases, the J end by 4 bases, with 10 bases between. Germline CDR1 and CDR2: SGHTA and FQGTGA. DNA of the CDR3: TGTGCCAGCAGCTATCCAGGGTTCACTGAAGCTTTCTTT. Translation gives CASSYPGFTEAFF.

The rearrangement uses TRBV6-5 and TRBJ2-7; 10 positions match TRBD1. V shed 2 bases, J shed 2 bases, and the junction held 0 bases outside the gene matches. Germline CDR1 is MNHEY and CDR2 is SVGAGI. The CDR3 is made up of 14 amino acids. For the CDR3, the DNA is TGTGCCAGCAGTTACGGGACAGGGGCCTACGAGCAGTACTTC. Translation gives CASSYGTGAYEQYF.

This clone was recorded once. The CDR3 DNA reads as TGTGCCAACACAGAGGGGACTGAGCTTTTTGGTGAGCAGTTCTTC. Residues: CANTEGTELFGEQFF. J is TRBJ2-1 and V is TRBV28; D is perhaps TRBD2 (6 bases). The germline gives CDR1 MDHEN, CDR2 SYDVKM. V was trimmed by 10 bases and J by 9 bases, leaving 25 bases between them. The CDR3 totals 15 residues.

The rearrangement links TRBV15 to TRBJ1-5; TRBD1 is a possible D gene (5 bases). With 1 base removed from V and 2 bases from J, the gap between germline ends came to 9 bases. The CDR3 runs 15 residues. Per the germline V gene, CDR1 is LNHNV and CDR2 is YYDKDF (reference sequence). Here the CDR3 DNA reads TGTGCCACCAGCAGAGGAGGGGTTGGCAATCAGCCCCAGCATTTT. Its translation: CATSRGGVGNQPQHF.

The chain employs TRBV10-3 and TRBJ2-2; D not certain. The CDR3 contains 18 residues. The V gene's germline CDR1 is ENHRY and CDR2 SYGVKD. The V gene lost 4 bases and the J gene lost 0 bases, with 18 bases spanning the gap. The CDR3 here is CAISGKVDAWANTGELFF. The CDR3 region has the DNA TGTGCCATCAGTGGCAAAGTCGACGCTTGGGCGAACACCGGGGAGCTGTTTTTT.

This clone was observed a single time. The chain links TRBV6-5 to TRBJ1-5, with 7 bases aligning to TRBD1. The germline gives CDR1 MNHEY, CDR2 SVGAGI. The CDR3 runs to 13 residues. J gave up 4 bases and V 6 bases, and 3 bases lay outside the gene matches. This chain's CDR3 is CASRGTENQPQHF. For the CDR3, the DNA is TGTGCCAGCAGAGGGACAGAAAATCAGCCCCAGCATTTT.

This chain connects TRBV18 to TRBJ1-1; D possibly corresponds to TRBD1 (6 bases). CDR1 and CDR2 (germline): KGHSH, LQKENI. There are 16 residues in the CDR3. V dropped 3 bases and J dropped 0 bases, with 14 bases sitting between them. The CDR3 loop reads CASSPGTNFMNTEAFF. The CDR3 region has the DNA TGTGCCAGCTCACCGGGGACAAACTTTATGAACACTGAAGCTTTCTTT.

The chain is built from TRBV6-5 and TRBJ2-7; TRBD2 agrees at 13 bases. The trim removed 8 bases at V and 2 bases at J, leaving 0 bases unmatched. There are 13 residues in the CDR3. CDR1 MNHEY and CDR2 SVGAGI come from the germline V gene. The CDR3 DNA follows: TGTGCCAGCGGACTAGCGGGGGCCTACGAGCAGTACTTC. It specifies CASGLAGAYEQYF.

The DNA for the CDR3 is TGTGCTAGTGGTTACAGGGGGGGGAGGAAAATGAACACTGAAGCTTTCTTT. This codes for CASGYRGGRKMNTEAFF. The chain links TRBV12-5 to TRBJ1-1, with 8 bases aligning to TRBD1. Germline V CDR1 and CDR2: LGHNT, FRNRAP. CDR3 length equals 17 residues. Germline trimming cut 4 bases from V and 0 bases from J; bases unmatched to any gene: 10.

The chain has TRBV9 and TRBJ1-2; a possible D gene is TRBD1 (6 bases). This CDR3 has 17 residues. The ends were cut back, 0 bases at V and 0 bases at J, with 15 bases in the middle. The germline V gene has CDR1 SGDLS and CDR2 YYNGEE. The CDR3 bases are TGTGCCAGCAGCGTAGGTTGGTCGGCAGGGGCTAACTATGGCTACACCTTC. Encoded protein: CASSVGWSAGANYGYTF.

The V and J genes are TRBV3-1 (or the pseudogene TRBV3-2) and TRBJ1-5, with TRBD1 matching over 9 bases. Germline V gives CDR1 LGHDT, CDR2 YNNKEL (reference sequence). J lost 7 bases, V lost 4 bases, and 5 bases had no gene match. The CDR3 is 14 amino acids. CDR3 loop: CASSLYRGHQPQHF. DNA for the CDR3: TGTGCCAGCAGCCTATACAGGGGGCACCAGCCCCAGCATTTT.

V and J are TRBV7-8 and TRBJ1-6, with 7 bases identical to TRBD1. The V gene end was trimmed by 0 bases and the J gene end by 9 bases; junction bases not matched to a gene: 2. From germline, CDR1 is SGHVS and CDR2 FQNEAQ. This CDR3 has 14 residues. The CDR3 DNA sequence: TGTGCCAGCAGCTTAGCGACAGGGAGTTCACCCCTCCACTTT. It codes for CASSLATGSSPLHF.

CDR3 amino acids: CASAVTVNTEAFF. The CDR3 DNA reads as TGTGCCAGTGCGGTTACCGTGAACACTGAAGCTTTCTTT. The chain couples TRBV19 to TRBJ1-1; D call uncertain. The CDR3 has 13 amino acids. V was cut by 8 bases and J by 0 bases, with 10 bases left in between. Germline V gene lookup returns CDR1 LNHDA and CDR2 SQIVND (reference sequence).

A single count supports this clone. The chain couples TRBV30 to TRBJ2-7; 12 bases match TRBD2. The ends lost 3 bases at V and 4 bases at J; junction bases unmatched: 7. Germline V lookup: CDR1 GTSNPN, CDR2 SVGIG (reference sequence). The CDR3 covers 15 residues. CDR3 sequence (DNA): TGTGCCTGGAGACTAGCGGGGGGCGGGGCATACGAGCAGTACTTC. It codes for CAWRLAGGGAYEQYF.

The chain uses TRBV5-1 and TRBJ1-1; D ambiguous. V was shortened by 1 base and J by 0 bases, with 10 bases between the two germline ends. The CDR3 length is 15 residues. Germline CDR1 SGHRS, CDR2 YFSETQ. As DNA, the CDR3 is TGCGCCAGCAGCTTGAATGCAGCCATGAACACTGAAGCTTTCTTT. The encoded protein is CASSLNAAMNTEAFF.

The chain joins TRBV28 to TRBJ1-5, with 11 nucleotides matching TRBD1. J gave up 6 bases and V 5 bases, and 3 bases lay outside the gene matches. The CDR3 has 14 residues. Germline CDR1 MDHEN, CDR2 SYDVKM. CDR3 sequence (DNA): TGTGCCAGCAGTCGGGGACAGGGGGGTCAGCCCCAGCATTTT. Its protein is CASSRGQGGQPQHF.

This clone was picked up one time. The chain combines TRBV30 with TRBJ2-5, with 10 nucleotides matching TRBD1. The CDR3 sequence is 15 residues long. CDR1 is GTSNPN and CDR2 is SVGIG in the germline V gene (reference sequence). V lost 2 bases to trimming and J lost 4 bases; unmatched junction nucleotides: 7. The CDR3 protein is CAWSIWTGGPETQYF. The DNA of the CDR3 is TGTGCCTGGAGTATCTGGACAGGGGGGCCAGAGACCCAGTACTTC.

This clone was counted between two and nine times. The chain employs TRBV5-3 and TRBJ2-7; 8 bases line up with TRBD1. TRBV5-3 is placed among ORFs of uncertain function. J was trimmed by 6 bases and V by 0 bases; bases with no gene match: 8. The CDR3 has 15 residues. The CDR3 sequence is CARSLVGTGPGEQYF. CDR3 in DNA: TGTGCCAGAAGCTTGGTTGGGACAGGCCCTGGCGAGCAGTACTTC.

The genes are TRBV13 and TRBJ1-2; TRBD1 matches 7 bases. CDR3 size: 13 residues. Trimming took 5 bases from V and 5 from J; bases not matched to a gene: 5. The V gene's germline CDR1 is PRHDT and CDR2 FYEKMQ (reference sequence). The CDR3 sequence: CASSAGQPYGYTF. For the CDR3, the DNA is TGTGCCAGCAGCGCGGGACAGCCGTATGGCTACACCTTC.